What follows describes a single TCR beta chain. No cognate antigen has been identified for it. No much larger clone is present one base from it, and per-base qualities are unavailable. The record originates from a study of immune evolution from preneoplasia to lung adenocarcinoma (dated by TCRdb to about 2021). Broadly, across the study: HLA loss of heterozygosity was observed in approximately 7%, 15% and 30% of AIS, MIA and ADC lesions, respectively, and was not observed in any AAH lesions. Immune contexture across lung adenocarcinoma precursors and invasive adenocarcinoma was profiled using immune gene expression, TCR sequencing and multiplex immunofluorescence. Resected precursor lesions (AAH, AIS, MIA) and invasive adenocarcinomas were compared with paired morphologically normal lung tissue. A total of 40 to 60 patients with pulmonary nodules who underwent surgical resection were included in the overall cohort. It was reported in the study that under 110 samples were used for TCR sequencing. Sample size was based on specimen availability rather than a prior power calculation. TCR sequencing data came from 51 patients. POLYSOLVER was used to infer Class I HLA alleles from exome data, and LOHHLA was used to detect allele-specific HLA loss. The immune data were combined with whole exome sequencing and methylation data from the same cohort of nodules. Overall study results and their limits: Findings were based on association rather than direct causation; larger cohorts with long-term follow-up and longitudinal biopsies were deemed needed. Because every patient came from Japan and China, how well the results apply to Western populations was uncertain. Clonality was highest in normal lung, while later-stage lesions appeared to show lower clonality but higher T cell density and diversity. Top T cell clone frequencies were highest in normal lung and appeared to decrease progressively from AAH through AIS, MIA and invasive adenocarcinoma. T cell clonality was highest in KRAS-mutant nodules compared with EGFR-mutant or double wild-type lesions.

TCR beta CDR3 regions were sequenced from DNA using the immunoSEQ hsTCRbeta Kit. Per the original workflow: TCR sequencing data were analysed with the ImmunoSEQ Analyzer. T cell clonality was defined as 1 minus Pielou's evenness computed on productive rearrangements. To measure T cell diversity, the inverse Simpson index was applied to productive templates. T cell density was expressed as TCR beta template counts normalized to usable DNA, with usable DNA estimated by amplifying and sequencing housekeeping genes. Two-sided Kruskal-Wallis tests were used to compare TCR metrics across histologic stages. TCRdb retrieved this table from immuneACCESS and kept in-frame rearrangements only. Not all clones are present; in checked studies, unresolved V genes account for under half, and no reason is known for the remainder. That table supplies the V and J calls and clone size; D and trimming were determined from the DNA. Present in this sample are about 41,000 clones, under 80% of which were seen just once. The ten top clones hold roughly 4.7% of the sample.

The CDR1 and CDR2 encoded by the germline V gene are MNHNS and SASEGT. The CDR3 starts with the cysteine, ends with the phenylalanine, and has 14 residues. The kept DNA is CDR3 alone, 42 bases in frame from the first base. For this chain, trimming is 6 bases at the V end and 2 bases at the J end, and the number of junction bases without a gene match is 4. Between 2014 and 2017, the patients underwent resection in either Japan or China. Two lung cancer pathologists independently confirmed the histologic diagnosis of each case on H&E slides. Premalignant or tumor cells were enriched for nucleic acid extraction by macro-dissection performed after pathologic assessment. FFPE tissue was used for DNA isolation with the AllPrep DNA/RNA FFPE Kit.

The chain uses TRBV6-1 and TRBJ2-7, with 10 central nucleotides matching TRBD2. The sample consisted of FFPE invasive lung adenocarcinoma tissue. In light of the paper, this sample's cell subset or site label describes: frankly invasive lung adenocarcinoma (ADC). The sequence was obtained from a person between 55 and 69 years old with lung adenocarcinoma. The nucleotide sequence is TGTGCCAGCAGCCGGACTAGCGGAACCTACGAGCAGTACTTC. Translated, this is CASSRTSGTYEQYF.